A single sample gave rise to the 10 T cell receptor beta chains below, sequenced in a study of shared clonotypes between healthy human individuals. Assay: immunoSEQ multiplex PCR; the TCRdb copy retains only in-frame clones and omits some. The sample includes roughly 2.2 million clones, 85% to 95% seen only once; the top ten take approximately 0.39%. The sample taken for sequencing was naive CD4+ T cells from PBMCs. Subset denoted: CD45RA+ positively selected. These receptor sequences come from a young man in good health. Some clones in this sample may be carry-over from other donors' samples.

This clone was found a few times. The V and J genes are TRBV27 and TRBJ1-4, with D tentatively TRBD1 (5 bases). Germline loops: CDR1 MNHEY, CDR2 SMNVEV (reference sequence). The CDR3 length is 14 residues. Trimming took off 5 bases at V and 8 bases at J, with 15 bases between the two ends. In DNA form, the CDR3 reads TGTGCCAGCAGTCTCCGGGACGGTGAAGAAAAACTGTTTTTT. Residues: CASSLRDGEEKLFF. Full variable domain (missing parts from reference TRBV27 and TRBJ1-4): EAQVTQNPRYLITVTGKKLTVTCSQNMNHEYMSWYRQDPGLGLRQIYYSMNVEVTDKGDVPEGYKVSRKEKRNFPLILESPSPNQTSLYFCASSLRDGEEKLFFGSGTQLSVL.

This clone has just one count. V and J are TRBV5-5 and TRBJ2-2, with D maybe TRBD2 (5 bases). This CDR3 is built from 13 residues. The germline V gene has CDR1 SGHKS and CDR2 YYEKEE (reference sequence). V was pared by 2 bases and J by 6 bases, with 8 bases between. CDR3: CASSLGGPGELFF. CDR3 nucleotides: TGTGCCAGCAGCTTAGGAGGACCCGGGGAGCTGTTTTTT.

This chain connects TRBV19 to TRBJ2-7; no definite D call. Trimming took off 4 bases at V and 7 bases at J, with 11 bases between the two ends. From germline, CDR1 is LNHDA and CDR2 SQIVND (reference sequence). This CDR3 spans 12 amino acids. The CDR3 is CASSKADREQYF. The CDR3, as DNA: TGTGCCAGTAGTAAGGCAGATCGGGAGCAGTACTTC.

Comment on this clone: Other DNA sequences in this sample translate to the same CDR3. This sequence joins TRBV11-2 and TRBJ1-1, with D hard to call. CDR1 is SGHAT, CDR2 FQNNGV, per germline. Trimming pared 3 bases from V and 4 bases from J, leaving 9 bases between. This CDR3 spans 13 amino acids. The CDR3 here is CASSLVRGTEAFF. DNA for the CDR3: TGTGCCAGCAGCTTGGTCCGGGGCACTGAAGCTTTCTTT.

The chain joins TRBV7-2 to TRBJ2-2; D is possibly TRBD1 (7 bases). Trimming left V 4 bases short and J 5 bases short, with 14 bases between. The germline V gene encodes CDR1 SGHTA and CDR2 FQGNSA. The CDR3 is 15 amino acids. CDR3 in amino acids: CASSSQAGGTGELFF. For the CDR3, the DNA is TGTGCCAGCAGCTCGCAGGCAGGGGGGACCGGGGAGCTGTTTTTT.

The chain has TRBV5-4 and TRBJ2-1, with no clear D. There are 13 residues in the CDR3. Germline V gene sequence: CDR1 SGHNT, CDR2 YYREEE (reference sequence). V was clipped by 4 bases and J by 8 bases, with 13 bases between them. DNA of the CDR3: TGTGCCAGCAGCCCACGCGGCCTTGATGAGCAGTTCTTC. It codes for CASSPRGLDEQFF.

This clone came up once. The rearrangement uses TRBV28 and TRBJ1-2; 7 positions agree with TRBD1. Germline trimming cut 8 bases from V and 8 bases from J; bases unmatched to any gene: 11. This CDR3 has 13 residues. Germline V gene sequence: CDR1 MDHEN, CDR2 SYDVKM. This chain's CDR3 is CASRLGGAQGYTF. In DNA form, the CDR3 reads TGTGCCAGCCGACTAGGGGGCGCGCAGGGCTACACCTTC.

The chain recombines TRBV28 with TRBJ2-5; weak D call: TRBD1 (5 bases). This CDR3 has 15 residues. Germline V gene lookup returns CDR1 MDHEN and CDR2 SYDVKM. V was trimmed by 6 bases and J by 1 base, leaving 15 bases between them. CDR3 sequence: CASSPRTLGQETQYF. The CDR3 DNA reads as TGTGCCAGCAGCCCACGGACACTGGGCCAAGAGACCCAGTACTTC.

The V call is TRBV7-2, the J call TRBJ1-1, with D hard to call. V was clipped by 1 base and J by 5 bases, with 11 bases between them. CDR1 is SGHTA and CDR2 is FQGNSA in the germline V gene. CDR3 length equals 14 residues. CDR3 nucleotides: TGTGCCAGCAGCTTAGTCCAGGCAAGAACTGAAGCTTTCTTT. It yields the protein CASSLVQARTEAFF.

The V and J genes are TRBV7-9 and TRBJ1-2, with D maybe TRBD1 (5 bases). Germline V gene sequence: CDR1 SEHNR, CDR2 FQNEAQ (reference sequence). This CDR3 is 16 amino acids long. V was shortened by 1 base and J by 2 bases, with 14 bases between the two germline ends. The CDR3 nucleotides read TGTGCCAGCAGCTTAGGTGTGGGGGGTGAGAACTATGGCTACACCTTC. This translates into CASSLGVGGENYGYTF.